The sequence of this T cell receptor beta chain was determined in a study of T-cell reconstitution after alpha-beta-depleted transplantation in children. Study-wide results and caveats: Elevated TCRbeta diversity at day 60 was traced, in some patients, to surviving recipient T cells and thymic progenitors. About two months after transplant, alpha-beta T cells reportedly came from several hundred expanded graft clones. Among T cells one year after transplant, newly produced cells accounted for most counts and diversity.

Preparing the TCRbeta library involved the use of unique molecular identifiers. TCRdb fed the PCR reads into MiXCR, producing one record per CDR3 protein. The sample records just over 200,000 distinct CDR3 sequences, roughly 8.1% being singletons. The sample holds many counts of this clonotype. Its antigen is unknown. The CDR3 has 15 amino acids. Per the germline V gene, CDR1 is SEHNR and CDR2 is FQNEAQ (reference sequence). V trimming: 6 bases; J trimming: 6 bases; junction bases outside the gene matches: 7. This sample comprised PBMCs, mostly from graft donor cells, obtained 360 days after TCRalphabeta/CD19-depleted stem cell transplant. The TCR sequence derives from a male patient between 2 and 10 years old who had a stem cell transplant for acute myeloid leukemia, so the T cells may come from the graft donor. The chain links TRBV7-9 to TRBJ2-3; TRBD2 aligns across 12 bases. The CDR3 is CASSRTSGVADTQYF. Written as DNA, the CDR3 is TGTGCCAGCAGTCGGACTAGCGGGGTGGCGGATACGCAGTATTTT. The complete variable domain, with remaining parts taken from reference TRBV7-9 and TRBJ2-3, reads DTGVSQNPRHKITKRGQNVTFRCDPISEHNRLYWYRQTLGQGPEFLTYFQNEAQLEKSRLLSDRFSAERPKGSFSTLEIQRTEQGDSAMYLCASSRTSGVADTQYFGPGTRLTVL.